The rows below give T cell receptor beta chains drawn from one sample of a study of blood T cell repertoires in COVID-19. Using immunoSEQ multiplex PCR, the repertoire was profiled, and TCRdb retains in-frame clones only, with some absent. The sample carries about 380,000 clones, 88% recorded once. The sequencing sample was made of PBMCs or T cells enriched from blood (not recorded which). These receptors originate from a woman under 30 who had recovered from COVID-19. Both conserved end residues are part of each CDR3. A D gene is named only where the DNA matches it firmly. Not every row has a clone size; where given, it reads once, few, many or a size class.

TRBD2,TRBV4-1,NA,TRBJ2-3,CASSQGRARSGASTDTQYF,TGCGCCAGCAGCCAAGGGAGAGCGAGGAGCGGGGCTAGCACAGATACGCAGTATTTT
NA,TRBV7-2,NA,TRBJ1-1,CASSLGGGMNTEAFF,TGTGCCAGCAGCTTAGGAGGGGGAATGAACACTGAAGCTTTCTTT
NA,TRBV6-4,once,TRBJ1-4,CASSEIFVGAAVNEKLFF,TGTGCCAGCAGTGAAATTTTCGTGGGGGCAGCGGTTAATGAAAAACTGTTTTTT
NA,TRBV5-1,NA,TRBJ2-1,CASSLAGFSEQFF,TGCGCCAGCAGCTTGGCGGGATTCAGTGAGCAGTTCTTC
NA,TRBV4-1,few,TRBJ1-1,CASSQEGLAPRNTEAFF,TGCGCCAGCAGCCAAGAAGGCTTAGCGCCTCGGAACACTGAAGCTTTCTTT
TRBD1,TRBV5-1,NA,TRBJ1-4,CASRGQNEKLFF,TGCGCCAGCCGGGGACAGAATGAAAAACTGTTTTTT
TRBD1,TRBV6-5,once,TRBJ1-2,CASRKGGSAYGYTF,TGTGCCAGCAGAAAAGGGGGCTCGGCCTATGGCTACACCTTC
NA,TRBV7-2,NA,TRBJ1-5,CASSLVGGGRGENQPQHF,TGTGCCAGCAGCTTAGTGGGCGGGGGGCGCGGTGAAAATCAGCCCCAGCATTTT
TRBD1,TRBV10-1,few,TRBJ2-7,CASSETGGYEQYF,TGCGCCAGCAGTGAAACAGGGGGATACGAGCAGTACTTC
NA,TRBV19,once,TRBJ2-7,CASRGGGRGYEQYF,TGTGCGAGTAGGGGAGGTGGTAGGGGCTACGAGCAGTACTTC
TRBD2,TRBV10-3,NA,TRBJ2-1,CAISESASGGDNEQFF,TGTGCCATCAGTGAGTCGGCTAGCGGGGGGGACAATGAGCAGTTCTTC
TRBD1,TRBV30,few,TRBJ2-7,CAWSFGTEYYEQYF,TGTGCCTGGAGTTTCGGGACAGAGTACTACGAGCAGTACTTC
NA,TRBV4-1,NA,TRBJ2-1,CASSQDGSSYNEQFF,TGCGCCAGCAGCCAAGACGGTAGCTCCTACAATGAGCAGTTCTTC
NA,TRBV9,NA,TRBJ1-1,CASSTRGGGGTEAFF,TGTGCCAGCAGCACGAGGGGGGGAGGAGGCACTGAAGCTTTCTTT
TRBD1,TRBV7-7,few,TRBJ2-2,CASSLKKGGFGQGPWGELFF,TGTGCTAGCAGCCTAAAAAAGGGTGGGTTTGGACAGGGGCCTTGGGGGGAGCTGTTTTTT
NA,TRBV6-2/TRBV6-3,few,TRBJ1-5,CASSGPTGRGPQHF,TGTGCCAGCAGTGGACCGACAGGCCGGGGGCCCCAGCATTTT
TRBD1,TRBV29-1,NA,TRBJ1-1,CSVADRENTEAFF,TGCAGCGTTGCGGACAGGGAGAACACTGAAGCTTTCTTT
TRBD2,TRBV2,NA,TRBJ2-1,CASKGLAGPGGQFF,TGTGCCAGCAAAGGACTAGCGGGGCCCGGGGGGCAGTTCTTC
NA,TRBV4-3,once,TRBJ2-5,CASSQMQGGEETQYF,TGCGCCAGCAGCCAGATGCAGGGGGGAGAAGAGACCCAGTACTTC
NA,TRBV11-2,NA,TRBJ2-7,CASSLDRNRVYEQYF,TGTGCCAGCAGCTTAGATCGCAACAGGGTGTACGAGCAGTACTTC
NA,TRBV7-3,once,TRBJ1-3,CASSPSLSGNTIYF,TGTGCCAGCAGCCCTTCCCTCTCTGGAAACACCATATATTTT
TRBD1,TRBV19,NA,TRBJ1-2,CASSGTGNNGYTF,TGTGCCAGTAGTGGGACAGGGAACAATGGCTACACCTTC
NA,TRBV4-3,NA,TRBJ1-2,CASSQDLNPPLRGYTF,TGCGCCAGCAGCCAAGATCTTAATCCCCCACTACGAGGCTACACCTTC
NA,TRBV28,NA,TRBJ2-1,CASSSTGNEQFF,TGTGCCAGCAGTTCAACAGGAAATGAGCAGTTCTTC
NA,TRBV29-1,few,TRBJ2-1,CSVDSTRRYNEQFF,TGCAGCGTTGATTCTACCAGGCGTTACAATGAGCAGTTCTTC